The TCR beta chain described here comes from a study of shared clonotypes between healthy human individuals. CDR1 is LNHDA and CDR2 is SQIVND in the germline V gene (reference sequence). V was clipped by 9 bases and J by 0 bases, with 9 bases between them. The CDR3 covers 14 residues. Nashville, Tennessee was home to all donors, each a Caucasian adult. Of note for this clone: The antigen is undetermined.

Study-level points and caveats: Apart from blood, nothing was sampled; tissue repertoires likely differ. Sharing across four donors was highest in naive CD4 (around 5%) and lowest in memory CD8 (approximately 0.4%).

This table comes from immunoSEQ multiplex PCR, and its TCRdb copy is limited to in-frame clones, with some not included. The table has about 1 million clones, approximately 72% seen once. This chain uses TRBV19 with TRBJ2-6; D not certain. The TCR was taken from a young man in good health. Sequenced sample: memory CD4+ T cells sorted from blood. Subset reported: CD45RA-negative fraction. The CDR3 sequence: CASRRFSGANVLTF. In nucleotides, the CDR3 is TGTGCCAGCAGACGCTTCTCTGGGGCCAACGTCCTGACTTTC.